These T cell receptor beta chains were read from a single sample in a study of blood T cell repertoires in COVID-19. Sequencing used immunoSEQ multiplex PCR; TCRdb keeps in-frame clones, though not all of them. The table records about 480,000 clones, roughly 90% of them present only once. The material sequenced was PBMCs or T cells enriched from blood (not recorded which). Receptors were obtained from a woman aged 40 to 50 who had recovered from COVID-19. The conserved cysteine and the conserved F or W are not part of the CDR3 here. For some rows the clone size is stated as once, few or many, or as a class when expanded; others skip it.

J: TRBJ2-7; V: TRBV4-1; size: NA; CDR3: ASSSRTSAYEQY
J: TRBJ1-1; V: TRBV7-8; size: once; CDR3: ASSLDMLEGTLNTEAF
J: TRBJ1-2; V: TRBV4-3; size: NA; CDR3: ASSPQQGPYGYT
J: TRBJ2-7; V: TRBV2; size: NA; CDR3: ASSVAGGPSSYEQY
J: TRBJ1-2; V: TRBV6-2/TRBV6-3; size: once; CDR3: ASSYSIGHSYGYT
J: TRBJ2-7; V: TRBV5-4; size: NA; CDR3: ASSPSGRSSYEQY
J: TRBJ2-5; V: TRBV4-3; size: NA; CDR3: ASSPSQGAWETQY
J: TRBJ1-3; V: TRBV7-2; size: NA; CDR3: ASSFQGVGNTIY
J: TRBJ1-1; V: TRBV5-4; size: NA; CDR3: ASSLAGLGTEAF
J: TRBJ2-7; V: TRBV11-2; size: NA; CDR3: ASSLFLVTGETYEQY
J: TRBJ1-6; V: TRBV7-9; size: NA; CDR3: ASSSAGTGYSPLH
J: TRBJ2-1; V: TRBV7-2; size: NA; CDR3: ASSSRGRDEQF
J: TRBJ1-2; V: TRBV4-3; size: NA; CDR3: ASSQDEGQDYGYT
J: TRBJ2-1; V: TRBV5-1; size: NA; CDR3: ASRLGPGQYNEQF
J: TRBJ2-5; V: TRBV5-6; size: once; CDR3: ASSQTVEETQY
J: TRBJ1-1; V: TRBV6-5; size: few; CDR3: ASRGQGRFTEAF
J: TRBJ2-7; V: TRBV18; size: NA; CDR3: ASSLLRTGEYEQY
J: TRBJ1-2; V: TRBV4-2; size: NA; CDR3: ASSQDQGEFGYT
J: TRBJ2-4; V: TRBV19; size: NA; CDR3: ASFGETRNIQY
J: TRBJ2-5; V: TRBV6-5; size: NA; CDR3: ASSSSGQETQY
J: TRBJ1-1; V: TRBV11-3; size: NA; CDR3: ASSPYGRAGTEAF
J: TRBJ1-2; V: TRBV18; size: NA; CDR3: ASSPQSLGQGSPTNYGYT
J: TRBJ1-4; V: TRBV11-3; size: NA; CDR3: ASSRQGSNEKLF
J: TRBJ1-3; V: TRBV9; size: NA; CDR3: ASSVEGGTGNTIY
J: TRBJ1-2; V: TRBV7-2; size: once; CDR3: ASSLAWENYGYT
J: TRBJ2-3; V: TRBV15; size: once; CDR3: ATSRDIRDTQY
J: TRBJ2-7; V: TRBV4-2; size: NA; CDR3: ASSQVTRTSGSGLEQY
J: TRBJ2-5; V: TRBV5-4; size: NA; CDR3: ASSPAGGQQETQY
J: TRBJ2-7; V: TRBV24-1; size: once; CDR3: ATSSAGGIYEQY